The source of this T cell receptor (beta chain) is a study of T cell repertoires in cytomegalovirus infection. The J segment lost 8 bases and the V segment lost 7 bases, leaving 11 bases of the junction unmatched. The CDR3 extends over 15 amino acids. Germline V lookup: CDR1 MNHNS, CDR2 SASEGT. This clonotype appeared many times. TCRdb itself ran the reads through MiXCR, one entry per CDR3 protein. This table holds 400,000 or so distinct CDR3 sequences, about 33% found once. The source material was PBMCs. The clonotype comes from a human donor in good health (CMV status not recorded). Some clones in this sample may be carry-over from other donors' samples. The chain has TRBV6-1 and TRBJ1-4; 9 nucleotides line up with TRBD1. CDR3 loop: CASKKQGAEWEKLFF. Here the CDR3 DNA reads TGTGCCAGCAAGAAACAGGGGGCAGAATGGGAAAAACTGTTTTTT.